Reported below is one TCR beta chain. The antigen is unknown. The source of the sample is a study of vaccination and CD4 T cells after COVID-19. The CDR3 loop spans 14 amino acids. Between the trimmed V and J ends, which lost 6 bases and 4 bases, there was a span of 10 bases. Treatment denoted: approximately 10-day PBMC culture with coronavirus spike peptide pools or control peptides (ViraFEST assay). CD4+ T cells that had been cultured provided DNA sequenced with the Oncomine TCR Beta short-read assay. TCRdb processed the PCR reads anew with MiXCR; each CDR3 protein has one entry. The table lists more than 10,000 distinct CDR3 sequences, under 60% of them singletons.

V gene TRBV12-3 or TRBV12-4 combines with J gene TRBJ1-6, with no clear D. The receptor comes from a human donor who had recovered from COVID-19. Sequenced: CD4+ T cells from blood, cultured in vitro. The CDR3 spells CASRTGPYNSPLHF. In DNA, the CDR3 is TGTGCCAGCAGAACCGGGCCGTATAATTCACCCCTCCACTTT.